This T cell receptor (beta chain) was found in a study of Graves' ophthalmopathy and Graves' hyperthyroidism. Study-level points and caveats: The model reached 55% to 71% sensitivity and under 75% specificity for predicting ophthalmopathy progression. The authors also found most expanded thyroid clonotypes above 0.001 frequency in blood.

The CDR3 covers 11 residues. Germline CDR1 reads DFQATT; CDR2 reads SNEGSKA (reference sequence). Trimming pared 2 bases from V and 4 bases from J, leaving 6 bases between. Researchers took RNA transcripts and amplified TCR beta CDR3 regions from them. First-round RT-PCR relied on HTBI primers, and a second-round multiplex PCR came next. TCRdb reanalysed the multiplex PCR reads using MiXCR and keeps one entry per CDR3 protein. The table includes over a million distinct CDR3 sequences, about 38% detected once. This clonotype was detected many times. What it binds is not known. This TCR derives from an adult man with Graves' hyperthyroidism. The chain has TRBV20-1 and TRBJ2-7; D unclear. The sequencing sample was made of peripheral blood or thyroid tissue (not recorded which). CDR3 DNA: TGCAGTGCTAGACCTAGTTACGAGCAGTACTTC. This gives the protein CSARPSYEQYF.